This T cell receptor beta chain was sequenced in a study of blood T cell repertoires in COVID-19. Turning to the study itself: Sample material is recorded as cDNA or gDNA derived from T cells, B-cell-depleted T cells, or PBMCs.

Assay used: immunoSEQ multiplex PCR; TCRdb lists only in-frame clones, some missing. Of some 270,000 clones in the sample, more than 75% were seen once. The length of the CDR3 is 13 residues. The V and J ends lost 4 bases and 4 bases respectively, with 10 bases between them. Germline CDR1 is MNHEY and CDR2 is SVGAGI. The clonotype was recovered from a woman older than 75 with COVID-19, enrolled during active disease. The genes are TRBV6-5 and TRBJ1-1; no definite D call. Input material: peripheral blood. In DNA, the CDR3 is TGTGCCAGCAGTTTACGGGGAGCCACTGAAGCTTTCTTT. Residues: CASSLRGATEAFF.